The clone carrying this TCR beta chain came up many times. The data originate from a study of Graves' ophthalmopathy and Graves' hyperthyroidism. Using RNA transcripts, the TCR beta CDR3 regions were amplified. The library came from an HTBI-primed first-round RT-PCR and a second-round multiplex PCR. In TCRdb, the multiplex PCR reads were re-called with MiXCR into one record per CDR3 protein. The table shows a few hundred thousand distinct CDR3 sequences, with 17% occurring only once. The sample comprised peripheral blood. This sequence was found in an adult woman with stable Graves' hyperthyroidism.

CDR3 nucleotide sequence: TGTGCCAGCAGCAAGAGACCTCCACTAGCGGGAGGACCACCCGGGTTTAGAGAGACCCAGTACTTC. This sequence encodes CASSKRPPLAGGPPGFRETQYF. The genes are TRBV13 and TRBJ2-5; TRBD2 agrees at 12 bases. The ends lost 5 bases at V and 4 bases at J; junction bases unmatched: 26. The CDR3 spans 22 residues. Germline CDR1 and CDR2: PRHDT and FYEKMQ (reference sequence).